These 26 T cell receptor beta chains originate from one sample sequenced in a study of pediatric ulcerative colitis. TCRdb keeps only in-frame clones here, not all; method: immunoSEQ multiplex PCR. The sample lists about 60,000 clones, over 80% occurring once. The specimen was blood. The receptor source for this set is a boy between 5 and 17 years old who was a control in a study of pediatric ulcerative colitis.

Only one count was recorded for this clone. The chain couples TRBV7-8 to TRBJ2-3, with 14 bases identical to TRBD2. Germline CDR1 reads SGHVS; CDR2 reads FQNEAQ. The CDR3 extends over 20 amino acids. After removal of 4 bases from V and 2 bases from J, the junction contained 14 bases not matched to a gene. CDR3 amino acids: CASSSPSTGTSGSHTDTQYF. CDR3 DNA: TGTGCCAGCAGCTCACCCTCGACCGGGACTAGCGGGAGCCACACAGATACGCAGTATTTT.

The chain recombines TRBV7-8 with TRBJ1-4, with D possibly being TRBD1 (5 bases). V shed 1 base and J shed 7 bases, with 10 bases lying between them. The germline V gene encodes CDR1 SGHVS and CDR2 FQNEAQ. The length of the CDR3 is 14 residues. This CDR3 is CASSLGGNGEKLFF. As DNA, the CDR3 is TGTGCCAGCAGCTTAGGGGGGAACGGTGAAAAACTGTTTTTT.

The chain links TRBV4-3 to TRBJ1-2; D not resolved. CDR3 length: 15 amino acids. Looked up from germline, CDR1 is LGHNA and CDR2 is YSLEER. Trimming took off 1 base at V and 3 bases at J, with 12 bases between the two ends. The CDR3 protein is CASSQGGGLDYGYTF. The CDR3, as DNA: TGCGCCAGCAGCCAAGGGGGTGGATTGGACTATGGCTACACCTTC.

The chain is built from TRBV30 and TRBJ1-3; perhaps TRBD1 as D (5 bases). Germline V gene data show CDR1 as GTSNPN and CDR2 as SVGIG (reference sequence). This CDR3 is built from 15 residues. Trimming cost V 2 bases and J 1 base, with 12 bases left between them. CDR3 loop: CAWSRLGASGNTIYF. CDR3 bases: TGTGCCTGGAGTCGCCTCGGGGCGTCTGGAAACACCATATATTTT.

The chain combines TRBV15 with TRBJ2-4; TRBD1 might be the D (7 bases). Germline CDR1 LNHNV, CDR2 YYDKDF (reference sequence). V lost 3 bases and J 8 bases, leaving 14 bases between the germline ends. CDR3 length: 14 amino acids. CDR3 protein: CATSRTGSGDIQYF. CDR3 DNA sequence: TGTGCCACCAGCAGGACAGGGTCGGGGGACATTCAGTACTTC.

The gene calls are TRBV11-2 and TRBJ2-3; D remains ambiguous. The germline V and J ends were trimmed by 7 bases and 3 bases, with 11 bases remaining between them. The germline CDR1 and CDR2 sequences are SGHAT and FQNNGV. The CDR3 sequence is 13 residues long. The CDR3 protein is CASTWMGTDTQYF. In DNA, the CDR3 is TGTGCCAGCACCTGGATGGGGACAGATACGCAGTATTTT.

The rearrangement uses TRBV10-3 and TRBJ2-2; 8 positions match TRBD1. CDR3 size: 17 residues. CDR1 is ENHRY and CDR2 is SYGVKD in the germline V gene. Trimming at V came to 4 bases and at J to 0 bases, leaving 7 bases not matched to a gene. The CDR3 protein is CAISGTGFTTNTGELFF. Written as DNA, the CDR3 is TGTGCCATCAGTGGGACAGGGTTTACTACGAACACCGGGGAGCTGTTTTTT.

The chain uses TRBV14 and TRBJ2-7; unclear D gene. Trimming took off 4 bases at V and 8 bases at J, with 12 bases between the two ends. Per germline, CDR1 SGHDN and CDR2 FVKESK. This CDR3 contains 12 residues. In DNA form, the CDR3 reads TGTGCCAGCAGCCCCCAAAGGGTTAAGCAGTACTTC. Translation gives CASSPQRVKQYF.

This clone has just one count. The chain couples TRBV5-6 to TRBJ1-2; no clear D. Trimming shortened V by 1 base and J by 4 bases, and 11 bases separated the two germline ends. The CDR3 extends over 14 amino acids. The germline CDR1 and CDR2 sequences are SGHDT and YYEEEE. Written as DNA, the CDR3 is TGTGCCAGCAGCTTGAGTGGGGTGACCTATGGCTACACCTTC. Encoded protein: CASSLSGVTYGYTF.

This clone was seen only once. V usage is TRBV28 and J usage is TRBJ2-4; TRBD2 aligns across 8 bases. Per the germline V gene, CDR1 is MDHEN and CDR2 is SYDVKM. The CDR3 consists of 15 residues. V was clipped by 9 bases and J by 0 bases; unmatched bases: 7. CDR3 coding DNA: TGTGCCAGTAGTCCAGCGGGAGAAGCCAAAAACATTCAGTACTTC. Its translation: CASSPAGEAKNIQYF.

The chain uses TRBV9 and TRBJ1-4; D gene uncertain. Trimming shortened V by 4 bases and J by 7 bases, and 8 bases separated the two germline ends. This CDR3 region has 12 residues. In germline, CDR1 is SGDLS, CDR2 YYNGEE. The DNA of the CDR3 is TGTGCCAGCAGCACGCGTGGTGAAAAACTGTTTTTT. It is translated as CASSTRGEKLFF.

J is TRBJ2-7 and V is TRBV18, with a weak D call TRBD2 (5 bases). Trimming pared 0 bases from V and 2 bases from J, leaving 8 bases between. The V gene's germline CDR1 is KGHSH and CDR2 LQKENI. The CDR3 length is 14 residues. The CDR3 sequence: CASSPPEGTYEQYF. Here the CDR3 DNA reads TGTGCCAGCTCACCACCTGAGGGAACCTACGAGCAGTACTTC.

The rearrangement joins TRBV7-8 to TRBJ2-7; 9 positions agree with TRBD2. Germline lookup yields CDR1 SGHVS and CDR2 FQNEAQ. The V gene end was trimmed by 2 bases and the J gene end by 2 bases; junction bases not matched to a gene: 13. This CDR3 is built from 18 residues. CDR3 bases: TGTGCCAGCAGCTTATCCTACTTCAGGACTAGCGACGCCTACGAGCAGTACTTC. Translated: CASSLSYFRTSDAYEQYF.

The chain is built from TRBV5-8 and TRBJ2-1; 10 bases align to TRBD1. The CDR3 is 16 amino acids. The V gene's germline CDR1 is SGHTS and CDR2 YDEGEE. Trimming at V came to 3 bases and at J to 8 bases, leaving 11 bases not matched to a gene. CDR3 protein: CASSYPGQGRMDEQFF. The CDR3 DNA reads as TGTGCCAGCAGCTATCCGGGACAGGGGAGGATGGATGAGCAGTTCTTC.

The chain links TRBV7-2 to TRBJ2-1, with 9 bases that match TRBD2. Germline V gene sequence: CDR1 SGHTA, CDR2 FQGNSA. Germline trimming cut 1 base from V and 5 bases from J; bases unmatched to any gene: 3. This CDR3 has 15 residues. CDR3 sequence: CASSLEAGGNNEQFF. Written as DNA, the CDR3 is TGTGCCAGCAGCTTAGAAGCGGGAGGCAACAATGAGCAGTTCTTC.

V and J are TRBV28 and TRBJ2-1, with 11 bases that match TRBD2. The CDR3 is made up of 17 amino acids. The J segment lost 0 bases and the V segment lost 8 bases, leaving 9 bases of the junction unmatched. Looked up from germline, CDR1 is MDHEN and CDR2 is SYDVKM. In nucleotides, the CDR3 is TGTGCCAGCGAGCGACGGACTAGCGGGCCCTCCTACAATGAGCAGTTCTTC. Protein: CASERRTSGPSYNEQFF.

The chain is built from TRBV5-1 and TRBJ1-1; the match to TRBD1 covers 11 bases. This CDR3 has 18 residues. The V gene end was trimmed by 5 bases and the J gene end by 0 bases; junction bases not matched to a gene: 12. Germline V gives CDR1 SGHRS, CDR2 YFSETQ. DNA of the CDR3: TGCGCCAGCAGTCCGTACGGGACAGGGGGATACTTGAACACTGAAGCTTTCTTT. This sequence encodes CASSPYGTGGYLNTEAFF.

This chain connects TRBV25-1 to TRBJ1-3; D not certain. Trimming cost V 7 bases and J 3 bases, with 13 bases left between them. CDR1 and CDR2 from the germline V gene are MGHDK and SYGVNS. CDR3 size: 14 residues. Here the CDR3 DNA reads TGTGCCAGCACCCGGACGGGAGATGGAAACACCATATATTTT. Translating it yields CASTRTGDGNTIYF.

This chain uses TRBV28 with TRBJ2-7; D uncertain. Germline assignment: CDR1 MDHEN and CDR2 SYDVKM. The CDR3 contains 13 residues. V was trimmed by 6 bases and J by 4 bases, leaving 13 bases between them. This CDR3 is CASRSHGKYEQYF. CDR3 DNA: TGTGCCAGCAGGTCGCACGGCAAGTACGAGCAGTACTTC.

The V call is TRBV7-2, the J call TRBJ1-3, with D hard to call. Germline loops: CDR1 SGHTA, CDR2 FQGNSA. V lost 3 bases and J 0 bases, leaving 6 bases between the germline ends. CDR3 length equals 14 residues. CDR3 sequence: CASSFDRSGNTIYF. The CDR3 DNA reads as TGTGCCAGCAGCTTCGACCGCTCTGGAAACACCATATATTTT.

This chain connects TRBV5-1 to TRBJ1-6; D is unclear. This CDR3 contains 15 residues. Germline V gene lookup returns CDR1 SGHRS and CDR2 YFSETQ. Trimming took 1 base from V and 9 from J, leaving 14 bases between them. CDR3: CASSLKTPLSSPLHF. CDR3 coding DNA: TGCGCCAGCAGCTTGAAAACTCCGCTATCTTCACCCCTCCACTTT.

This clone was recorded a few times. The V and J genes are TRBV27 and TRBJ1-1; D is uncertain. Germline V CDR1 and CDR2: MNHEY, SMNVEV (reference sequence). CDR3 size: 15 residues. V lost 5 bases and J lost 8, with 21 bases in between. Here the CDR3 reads CASSQKQWLHWEAFF. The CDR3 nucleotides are TGTGCCAGCAGTCAGAAACAGTGGCTACACTGGGAAGCTTTCTTT.

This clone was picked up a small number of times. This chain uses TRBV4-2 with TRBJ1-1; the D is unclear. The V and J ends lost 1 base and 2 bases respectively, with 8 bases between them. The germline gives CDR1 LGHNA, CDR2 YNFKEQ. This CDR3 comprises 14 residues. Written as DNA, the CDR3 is TGTGCCAGCAGCCAAGGAGGGAAAAACACTGAAGCTTTCTTT. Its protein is CASSQGGKNTEAFF.

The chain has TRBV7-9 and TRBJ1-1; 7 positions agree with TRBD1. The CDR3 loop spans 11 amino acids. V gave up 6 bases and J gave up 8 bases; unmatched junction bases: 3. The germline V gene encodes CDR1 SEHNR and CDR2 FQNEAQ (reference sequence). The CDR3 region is CASRWDSEAFF. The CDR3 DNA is TGTGCCAGCAGATGGGACAGCGAAGCTTTCTTT. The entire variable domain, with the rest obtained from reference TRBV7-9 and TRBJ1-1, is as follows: DTGVSQNPRHKITKRGQNVTFRCDPISEHNRLYWYRQTLGQGPEFLTYFQNEAQLEKSRLLSDRFSAERPKGSFSTLEIQRTEQGDSAMYLCASRWDSEAFFGQGTRLTVV.

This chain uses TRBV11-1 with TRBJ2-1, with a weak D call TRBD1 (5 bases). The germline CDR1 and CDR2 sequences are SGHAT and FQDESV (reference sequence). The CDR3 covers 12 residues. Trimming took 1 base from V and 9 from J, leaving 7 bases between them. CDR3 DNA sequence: TGTGCCAGCAGCTTAGTCCAGGGTGAGCAGTTCTTC. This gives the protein CASSLVQGEQFF.

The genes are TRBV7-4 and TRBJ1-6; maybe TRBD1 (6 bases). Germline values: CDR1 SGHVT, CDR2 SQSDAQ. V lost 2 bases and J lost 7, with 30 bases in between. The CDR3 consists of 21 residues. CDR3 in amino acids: CASSLSPPLGGTWSNNSPLHF. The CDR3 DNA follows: TGTGCCAGCAGCTTAAGTCCGCCGTTAGGGGGGACGTGGTCCAACAATTCACCCCTCCACTTT.